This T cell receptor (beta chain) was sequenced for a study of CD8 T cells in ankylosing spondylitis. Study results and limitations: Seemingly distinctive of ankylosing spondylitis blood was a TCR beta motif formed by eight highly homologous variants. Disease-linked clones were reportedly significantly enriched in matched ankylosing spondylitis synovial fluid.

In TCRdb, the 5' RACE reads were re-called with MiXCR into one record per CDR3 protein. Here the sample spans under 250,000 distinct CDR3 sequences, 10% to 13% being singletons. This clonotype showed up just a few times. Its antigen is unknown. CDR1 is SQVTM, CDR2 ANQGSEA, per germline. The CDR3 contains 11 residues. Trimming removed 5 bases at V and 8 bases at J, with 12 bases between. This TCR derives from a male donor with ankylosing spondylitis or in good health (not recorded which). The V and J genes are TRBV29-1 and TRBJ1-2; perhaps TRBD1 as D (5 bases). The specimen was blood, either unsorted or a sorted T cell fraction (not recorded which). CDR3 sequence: CSVYQGHGYTF. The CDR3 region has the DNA TGCAGCGTTTATCAGGGCCACGGCTACACCTTC.